This T cell receptor beta chain was captured in a study of T cell repertoires in cytomegalovirus infection. For the study at large: Researchers turned to recently identified HLA-C-restricted CMV epitopes as well as well-studied HLA-B-restricted ones.

Note on this clonotype: Its antigen remains unidentified.

The CDR3 loop spans 13 amino acids. V lost 8 bases, J lost 1 base, and 10 bases lay in between. Germline CDR1 and CDR2: MNHEY and SVGAGI. MiXCR, applied by TCRdb to the reads, yields one record per CDR3 protein. The data contain approximately 590,000 distinct CDR3 sequences, approximately 40% of them singletons. The sample here was cultured PBMCs, taken from culture after CMV antigen stimulation. The receptor comes from a human donor in good health (CMV status not recorded). Some clones in this sample may be carry-over from other donors' samples. The rearrangement joins TRBV6-5 to TRBJ2-3; D is uncertain. The CDR3 nucleotides are TGTGCCAGCCAACTCCCGGGCACAGATACGCAGTATTTT. Amino acid sequence: CASQLPGTDTQYF.